One sample yielded the 28 T cell receptor beta chains listed below, sequenced in a study of control samples from healthy donors and cancer patients. Sequenced by immunoSEQ multiplex PCR; TCRdb stores in-frame clones only, minus some. Of just over 150,000 clones in the sample, over 90% were seen once. Sequenced input: blood. These receptors came from a man aged 50 or older in good health.

V is TRBV28 and J is TRBJ1-1; 9 nucleotides agree with TRBD1. The CDR3 runs to 13 residues. The germline V gene encodes CDR1 MDHEN and CDR2 SYDVKM. V was pared by 11 bases and J by 2 bases, with 6 bases of the junction left unmatched. The CDR3 here is CASGTGLNTEAFF. The DNA of the CDR3 is TGTGCCTCAGGGACAGGGCTAAACACTGAAGCTTTCTTT.

The chain links TRBV27 to TRBJ2-3; TRBD1 might be the D (6 bases). Trimming cost V 4 bases and J 4 bases, with 21 bases left between them. CDR3 length: 17 residues. CDR1 MNHEY and CDR2 SMNVEV come from the germline V gene (reference sequence). This CDR3 is CASSSLLTGPVSDTQYF. The CDR3 DNA is TGTGCCAGCAGTTCTCTCCTGACAGGCCCCGTCTCAGATACGCAGTATTTT.

This chain connects TRBV15 to TRBJ1-4; D is uncertain. This CDR3 comprises 13 residues. The germline V and J ends were trimmed by 3 bases and 3 bases, with 5 bases remaining between them. The germline V gene has CDR1 LNHNV and CDR2 YYDKDF (reference sequence). The CDR3: CATSRAANEKLFF. Written as DNA, the CDR3 is TGTGCCACCAGCAGGGCAGCTAATGAAAAACTGTTTTTT.

The gene calls are TRBV15 and TRBJ1-1; D gene ambiguous. The CDR3 spans 16 residues. The germline CDR1 and CDR2 sequences are LNHNV and YYDKDF (reference sequence). Between the trimmed V and J ends, which lost 0 bases and 0 bases, there was a span of 11 bases. CDR3 amino acids: CATSRDLTTVNTEAFF. CDR3 coding DNA: TGTGCCACCAGCAGAGATCTAACTACAGTGAACACTGAAGCTTTCTTT.

The rearrangement links TRBV6-5 to TRBJ1-1; D gene ambiguous. The germline gives CDR1 MNHEY, CDR2 SVGAGI. This CDR3 contains 15 residues. V lost 0 bases and J 5 bases, leaving 13 bases between the germline ends. The CDR3 protein is CASSYSVSATTEAFF. CDR3 nucleotides: TGTGCCAGCAGTTACTCCGTCTCGGCTACGACTGAAGCTTTCTTT.

The chain recombines TRBV6-5 with TRBJ1-1; D unresolved. The V gene lost 3 bases and the J gene lost 4 bases, with 9 bases spanning the gap. The CDR3 runs to 13 residues. The germline V gene has CDR1 MNHEY and CDR2 SVGAGI. Here the CDR3 reads CASSYPFSTEAFF. The CDR3 coding sequence is TGTGCCAGCAGTTATCCCTTTAGCACTGAAGCTTTCTTT.

The rearrangement joins TRBV28 to TRBJ2-2, with 8 bases matching TRBD1. The CDR3 covers 14 residues. The germline CDR1 and CDR2 sequences are MDHEN and SYDVKM. Trimming at V came to 6 bases and at J to 5 bases, leaving 5 bases not matched to a gene. The CDR3 DNA is TGTGCCAGCAGGGGACAGGAGAGAACCGGGGAGCTGTTTTTT. This sequence encodes CASRGQERTGELFF.

The chain employs TRBV5-6 and TRBJ1-2; tentative D call: TRBD1 (6 bases). Germline-derived CDR1 and CDR2 are SGHDT and YYEEEE. This CDR3 is 15 amino acids long. Trimming took 0 bases from V and 6 from J, leaving 15 bases between them. The CDR3 sequence: CASSLVGGGLDGYTF. The CDR3, as DNA: TGTGCCAGCAGCTTGGTTGGCGGGGGCCTCGATGGCTACACCTTC.

With regard to this clone: It is unclear where the CDR3 begins or ends on the DNA, so no DNA is shown, and the CDR3 is as TCRdb lists it. The chain carries TRBV2 and TRBJ2-3; the D call of TRBD2 is as the table states it, not checked on the DNA. The CDR3 comprises 13 residues, both ends counted. Germline-derived CDR1 and CDR2 are SNHLY and FYNNEI. The CDR3: CASVAGGIIRKYF.

This clone was counted once. The chain uses TRBV5-1 and TRBJ2-7, with 10 bases that match TRBD2. The length of the CDR3 is 15 residues. The V segment lost 0 bases and the J segment 6 bases; nucleotides outside the gene matches: 6. In germline, CDR1 is SGHRS, CDR2 YFSETQ. The CDR3 DNA is TGCGCCAGCAGCTTGGCCCTAGCGGGAGAGGCCGAGCAGTACTTC. The encoded protein is CASSLALAGEAEQYF.

The CDR3 reads CASSLIGGELFF. As DNA, the CDR3 is TGTGCCAGCAGCTTAATCGGCGGGGAGCTGTTTTTT. The chain carries TRBV11-3 and TRBJ2-2, with D uncertain. Trimming removed 2 bases from V and 7 bases from J, with 5 bases in between. The CDR3 extends over 12 amino acids. Germline V CDR1 and CDR2: SGHNT, YENEEA.

This chain connects TRBV10-3 to TRBJ2-1; 9 bases match TRBD1. CDR3 length equals 16 residues. Germline CDR1 reads ENHRY; CDR2 reads SYGVKD. V shed 0 bases and J 5 bases; nucleotides not matched to a gene: 5. CDR3 residues: CAISESNRGLNNEQFF. The CDR3 region has the DNA TGTGCCATCAGTGAGTCGAACAGGGGGCTAAACAATGAGCAGTTCTTC.

The chain couples TRBV5-5 to TRBJ2-2; D could derive from TRBD1 or TRBD2 (5 bases each). The CDR3 is 15 residues long. Trimming removed 3 bases from V and 3 bases from J, with 12 bases in between. The germline gives CDR1 SGHKS, CDR2 YYEKEE (reference sequence). CDR3 protein: CASSSGTLYTGELFF. CDR3 DNA: TGTGCCAGCAGCTCTGGGACGTTGTACACCGGGGAGCTGTTTTTT.

This clone has just one count. The V call is TRBV2, the J call TRBJ2-2; D not certain. The V gene lost 7 bases and the J gene lost 0 bases, with 18 bases spanning the gap. CDR3 length equals 17 residues. The V gene's germline CDR1 is SNHLY and CDR2 FYNNEI. The CDR3 DNA is TGTGCCAGCATACAAATACAGTCCCCCTCGAACACCGGGGAGCTGTTTTTT. Translation: CASIQIQSPSNTGELFF.

The CDR3 bases are TGTGCTAGTGGTCGAGGTCCAGGTACGCAGTATTTT. Translating it yields CASGRGPGTQYF. The V and J genes are TRBV12-5 and TRBJ2-3; D gene ambiguous. The CDR3 loop spans 12 amino acids. V lost 5 bases, J lost 8 bases, and 11 bases lay in between. From germline, CDR1 is LGHNT and CDR2 FRNRAP.

The CDR3 nucleotides read TGCAGCGTTGAAGGGACACCAACGAACACCGGGGAGCTGTTTTTT. Its protein product is CSVEGTPTNTGELFF. The chain is built from TRBV29-1 and TRBJ2-2; tentatively, D is TRBD1 (5 bases). Trimming removed 1 base from V and 0 bases from J, with 9 bases in between. The germline CDR1 and CDR2 sequences are SQVTM and ANQGSEA. CDR3 length: 15 residues.

V and J are TRBV5-1 and TRBJ2-1; TRBD1 matches at 10 bases. Germline CDR1 and CDR2: SGHRS and YFSETQ. Trimming took 5 bases from V and 8 from J; bases not matched to a gene: 13. The CDR3 is 16 residues long. The DNA of the CDR3 is TGCGCCAGCAGTATGACAGGGGGCTCTGGTGTTTATGAGCAGTTCTTC. This sequence encodes CASSMTGGSGVYEQFF.

The chain uses TRBV19 and TRBJ2-1, with 8 bases matching TRBD1. Unmatched junction bases numbered 7, after V lost 10 bases and J lost 8 bases. The CDR3 totals 12 residues. Germline V CDR1 and CDR2: LNHDA, SQIVND (reference sequence). CDR3 sequence reads: CAIRDRRDEQFF. The DNA of the CDR3 is TGTGCCATCCGGGACAGGCGGGATGAGCAGTTCTTC.

This chain uses TRBV15 with TRBJ1-5; D not certain. This CDR3 has 14 residues. Trimming left V 1 base short and J 4 bases short, with 8 bases between. Germline CDR1 reads LNHNV; CDR2 reads YYDKDF (reference sequence). The CDR3 DNA reads TGTGCCACCAGCAGAGGGGAGCCTAATCAGCCCCAGCATTTT. It encodes CATSRGEPNQPQHF. The full variable domain, its missing parts supplied by reference TRBV15 and TRBJ1-5, is DAMVIQNPRYQVTQFGKPVTLSCSQTLNHNVMYWYQQKSSQAPKLLFHYYDKDFNNEADTPDNFQSRRPNTSFCFLDIRSPGLGDTAMYLCATSRGEPNQPQHFGDGTRLSIL.

The chain joins TRBV7-9 to TRBJ2-3; D remains ambiguous. Germline lookup yields CDR1 SEHNR and CDR2 FQNEAQ (reference sequence). The CDR3 sequence is 11 residues long. V gave up 5 bases and J gave up 5 bases, with 5 bases separating them. The CDR3 spells CASSEVDTQYF. The CDR3 DNA reads as TGTGCCAGCAGCGAGGTAGATACGCAGTATTTT.

This clone was seen a single time. V usage is TRBV5-8 and J usage is TRBJ2-7, with D possibly TRBD1 on 5 matching bases. V was pared by 2 bases and J by 4 bases, with 13 bases between. From germline, CDR1 is SGHTS and CDR2 YDEGEE. The CDR3 totals 14 residues. The CDR3 is CASSLLQGPYEQYF. The CDR3 nucleotides are TGTGCCAGCAGCTTACTCCAGGGCCCTTACGAGCAGTACTTC.

This clone was observed once. This chain joins TRBV7-9 and TRBJ2-7; the D gene could be TRBD1 or TRBD2 (5 bases each). CDR3 size: 15 residues. Germline values: CDR1 SEHNR, CDR2 FQNEAQ (reference sequence). V was cut by 5 bases and J by 3 bases, with 17 bases left in between. CDR3 nucleotides: TGTGCCAGCAGCCAACCGGGACGCGGACTCTACGAGCAGTACTTC. Its protein product is CASSQPGRGLYEQYF. The whole variable domain, filled in from reference TRBV7-9 and TRBJ2-7, reads DTGVSQNPRHKITKRGQNVTFRCDPISEHNRLYWYRQTLGQGPEFLTYFQNEAQLEKSRLLSDRFSAERPKGSFSTLEIQRTEQGDSAMYLCASSQPGRGLYEQYFGPGTRLTVT.

The chain recombines TRBV5-1 with TRBJ2-7, with D unclear. The V end was cut by 0 bases, the J end by 1 base, with 8 bases between. The CDR3 extends over 14 amino acids. From germline, CDR1 is SGHRS and CDR2 YFSETQ. CDR3 in amino acids: CASSLVAGSYEQYF. CDR3 DNA sequence: TGCGCCAGCAGCTTGGTGGCAGGTTCCTACGAGCAGTACTTC.

The gene calls are TRBV2 and TRBJ2-1; perhaps TRBD2 as D (6 bases). CDR1 is SNHLY and CDR2 is FYNNEI in the germline V gene. V was cut by 5 bases and J by 1 base, with 12 bases left in between. The CDR3 totals 15 residues. Here the CDR3 DNA reads TGTGCCAGCAGTCCTCTCGGGGGATCCTACAATGAGCAGTTCTTC. The encoded protein is CASSPLGGSYNEQFF. Filled out from reference TRBV2 and TRBJ2-1, the complete variable domain reads EPEVTQTPSHQVTQMGQEVILRCVPISNHLYFYWYRQILGQKVEFLVSFYNNEISEKSEIFDDQFSVERPDGSNFTLKIRSTKLEDSAMYFCASSPLGGSYNEQFFGPGTRLTVL.

The chain carries TRBV6-5 and TRBJ2-2; D unclear. The CDR3 spans 16 residues. Germline V gene data show CDR1 as MNHEY and CDR2 as SVGAGI. V dropped 4 bases and J dropped 3 bases, with 15 bases sitting between them. The CDR3 is CASSSPVELHTGELFF. Here the CDR3 DNA reads TGTGCCAGCAGTTCTCCCGTAGAATTGCACACCGGGGAGCTGTTTTTT.

This rearrangement joins TRBV25-1 to TRBJ1-1; D gene uncertain. Looked up from germline, CDR1 is MGHDK and CDR2 is SYGVNS. V was shortened by 6 bases and J by 1 base, with 6 bases between the two germline ends. The CDR3 is 12 amino acids. The CDR3: CASRQSNTEAFF. DNA of the CDR3: TGTGCCAGCAGACAGTCGAACACTGAAGCTTTCTTT. The whole variable domain, remainder taken from reference TRBV25-1 and TRBJ1-1, is EADIYQTPRYLVIGTGKKITLECSQTMGHDKMYWYQQDPGMELHLIHYSYGVNSTEKGDLSSESTVSRIRTEHFPLTLESARPSHTSQYLCASRQSNTEAFFGQGTRLTVV.

The chain combines TRBV19 with TRBJ1-5; possible D gene TRBD1, 5 bases. Germline V gene sequence: CDR1 LNHDA, CDR2 SQIVND (reference sequence). This CDR3 has 12 residues. With 7 bases removed from V and 9 bases from J, the gap between germline ends came to 13 bases. CDR3 sequence: CASKRVQGPQHF. CDR3 DNA sequence: TGTGCCAGTAAGAGGGTGCAGGGGCCCCAGCATTTT. Supplemented by reference TRBV19 and TRBJ1-5, the full variable domain reads DGGITQSPKYLFRKEGQNVTLSCEQNLNHDAMYWYRQDPGQGLRLIYYSQIVNDFQKGDIAEGYSVSREKKESFPLTVTSAQKNPTAFYLCASKRVQGPQHFGDGTRLSIL.

The chain carries TRBV19 and TRBJ1-5; D possibly corresponds to TRBD1 (5 bases). Germline V gives CDR1 LNHDA, CDR2 SQIVND (reference sequence). This CDR3 is built from 16 residues. Trimming cost V 4 bases and J 1 base, with 14 bases left between them. The chain's CDR3 is CASSTPGGGSNQPQHF. The CDR3 DNA is TGTGCCAGTAGTACCCCGGGGGGGGGAAGCAATCAGCCCCAGCATTTT.